This is a list of T cell receptor beta chains from one sample in a study of metastatic and nonmetastatic thyroid tumors. From the PCR reads, TCRdb re-called clones with MiXCR. The table has roughly 29,000 clones, under 25% seen once. The sample was blood. The receptors here all came from a female donor with papillary thyroid cancer or a benign thyroid nodule (not recorded which). Some clones in this sample may be carry-over from other donors' samples. Each CDR3 is given with its conserved first and last residue. The order of the fields is D gene, clone size, J gene, V gene, CDR3 protein, CDR3 DNA. D genes are given only for firm matches. Rows may omit the clone size; those that give it use once, few, many or a size class.

d_call: TRBD1; clone_size: many; j_call: TRBJ1-5; v_call: TRBV6-4; cdr3_aa: CASSPGGSGNQPQHF; cdr3_nt: TGTGCCAGCAGTCCAGGGGGCTCGGGCAATCAGCCCCAGCATTTT
d_call: -; clone_size: many; j_call: TRBJ1-3; v_call: TRBV20-1; cdr3_aa: CSASAQLISGNTIYF; cdr3_nt: TGCAGTGCTAGTGCACAGCTTATCTCTGGAAACACCATATATTTT
d_call: -; clone_size: many; j_call: TRBJ2-3; v_call: TRBV20-1; cdr3_aa: CSAQRWESADTQYF; cdr3_nt: TGCAGTGCCCAGAGGTGGGAGTCGGCAGATACGCAGTATTTT
d_call: -; clone_size: -; j_call: TRBJ2-1; v_call: TRBV7-6; cdr3_aa: CASSPIWRNEQFF; cdr3_nt: TGTGCCAGCAGCCCGATCTGGAGAAATGAGCAGTTCTTC
d_call: TRBD2; clone_size: -; j_call: TRBJ2-1; v_call: TRBV6-1; cdr3_aa: CASSGLAGSNEQFF; cdr3_nt: TGTGCCAGCAGTGGTCTAGCGGGAAGCAATGAGCAGTTCTTC
d_call: TRBD1; clone_size: many; j_call: TRBJ1-2; v_call: TRBV7-2; cdr3_aa: CASSPTVGQGYGYTF; cdr3_nt: TGTGCCAGCAGCCCGACTGTCGGACAGGGCTATGGCTACACCTTC
d_call: -; clone_size: -; j_call: TRBJ2-5; v_call: TRBV3-1; cdr3_aa: CASSQRGTFGQETQYF; cdr3_nt: TGTGCCAGCAGCCAAAGAGGGACGTTTGGTCAAGAGACCCAGTACTTC
d_call: -; clone_size: many; j_call: TRBJ1-5; v_call: TRBV20-1; cdr3_aa: CSARVGAGGQPQHF; cdr3_nt: TGCAGTGCTAGGGTGGGAGCGGGAGGCCAGCCCCAGCATTTT
d_call: -; clone_size: -; j_call: TRBJ2-6; v_call: TRBV5-1; cdr3_aa: CASSLTTLGLRNGAFVLTF; cdr3_nt: TGCGCCAGCAGCTTGACGACATTGGGTTTGCGCAATGGGGCCTTCGTCCTGACTTTC
d_call: -; clone_size: -; j_call: TRBJ2-2; v_call: TRBV6-1; cdr3_aa: CASRPRQVFAGELSF; cdr3_nt: TGCGCCAGCAGACCACGACAGGTCTTTGCCGGGGAGCTGTCTTTT
d_call: -; clone_size: many; j_call: TRBJ2-5; v_call: TRBV5-8; cdr3_aa: CASSLDRLETQYF; cdr3_nt: TGTGCCAGCAGCTTGGACAGGTTAGAGACCCAGTACTTC
d_call: TRBD1; clone_size: medium-sized; j_call: TRBJ2-7; v_call: TRBV2; cdr3_aa: CASSGGTGDPYEQYF; cdr3_nt: TGTGCCAGCAGTGGTGGGACAGGGGACCCCTACGAGCAGTACTTC